This TCR beta chain emerged from a study of vaccination effects on CD4 cells after COVID-19. Antigen-specific CD4+ T cells were first expanded with viral peptide pools by the ViraFEST assay and only then sequenced. Investigators separated out CD4+ T cells once 10 days of culture had passed. The person's infection with SARS-CoV-2, confirmed by PCR, took place between March and December 2020. They grew two million PBMC in each well, adding 10 IU/ml IL-2 and 10 ug/ml peptides. Half of the medium was exchanged for IL-2 medium on both days 3 and 7. With regard to this clone: Its specificity is not known.

Germline loops: CDR1 LGHNA, CDR2 YSLEER. The CDR3 runs 18 residues. Germline trimming cut 0 bases from V and 3 bases from J; bases unmatched to any gene: 11. Assay: immunoSEQ multiplex PCR; the TCRdb copy retains only in-frame clones and omits some. The sample carries more than 20,000 clones, 60% to 80% recorded once. Overall study findings and caveats: The study, lacking early post-infection timepoints, had few convalescent patients. Clones arising from infection and from vaccination showed marked clonal contraction late after vaccination.

This clonotype was sampled from a human donor who had a prior SARS-CoV-2 infection. Sequenced material: CD4+ T cells from PBMCs cultured with HCoV-NL63 spike peptides, taken before COVID-19 vaccination. This sequence joins TRBV4-3 and TRBJ2-3, with 8 bases identical to TRBD2. The CDR3 nucleotides read TGCGCCAGCAGCCAAGATCATTGGGTTCGGGGGGGGACAGATACGCAGTATTTT. This codes for CASSQDHWVRGGTDTQYF.